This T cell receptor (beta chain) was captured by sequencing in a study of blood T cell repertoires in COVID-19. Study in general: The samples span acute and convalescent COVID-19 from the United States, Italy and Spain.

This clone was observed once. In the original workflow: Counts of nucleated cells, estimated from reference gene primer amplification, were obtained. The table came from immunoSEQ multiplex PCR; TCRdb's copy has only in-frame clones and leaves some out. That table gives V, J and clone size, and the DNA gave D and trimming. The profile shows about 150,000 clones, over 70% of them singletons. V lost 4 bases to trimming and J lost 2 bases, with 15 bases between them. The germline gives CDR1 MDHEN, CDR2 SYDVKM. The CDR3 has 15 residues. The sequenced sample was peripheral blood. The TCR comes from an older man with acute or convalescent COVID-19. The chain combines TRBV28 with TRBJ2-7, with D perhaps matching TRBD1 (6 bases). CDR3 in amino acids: CASSSIGQNPYEQYF. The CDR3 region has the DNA TGTGCCAGCAGTTCCATCGGACAGAACCCCTACGAGCAGTACTTC. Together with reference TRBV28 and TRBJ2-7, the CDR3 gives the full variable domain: DVKVTQSSRYLVKRTGEKVFLECVQDMDHENMFWYRQDPGLGLRLIYFSYDVKMKEKGDIPEGYSVSREKKERFSLILESASTNQTSMYLCASSSIGQNPYEQYFGPGTRLTVT.